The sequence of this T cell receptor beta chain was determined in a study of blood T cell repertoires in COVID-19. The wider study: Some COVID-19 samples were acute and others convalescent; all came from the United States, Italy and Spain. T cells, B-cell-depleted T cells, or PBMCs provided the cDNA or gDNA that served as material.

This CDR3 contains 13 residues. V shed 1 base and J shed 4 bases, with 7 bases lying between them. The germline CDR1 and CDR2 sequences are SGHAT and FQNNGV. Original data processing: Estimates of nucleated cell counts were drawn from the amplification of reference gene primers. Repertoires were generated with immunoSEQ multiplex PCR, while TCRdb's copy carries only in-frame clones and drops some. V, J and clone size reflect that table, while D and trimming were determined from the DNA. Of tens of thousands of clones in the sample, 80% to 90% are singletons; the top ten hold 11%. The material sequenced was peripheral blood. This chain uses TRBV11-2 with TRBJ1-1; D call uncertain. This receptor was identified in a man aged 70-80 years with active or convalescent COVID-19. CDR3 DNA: TGTGCCAGCAGCTTAGTAGGGAGCACTGAAGCTTTCTTT. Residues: CASSLVGSTEAFF.